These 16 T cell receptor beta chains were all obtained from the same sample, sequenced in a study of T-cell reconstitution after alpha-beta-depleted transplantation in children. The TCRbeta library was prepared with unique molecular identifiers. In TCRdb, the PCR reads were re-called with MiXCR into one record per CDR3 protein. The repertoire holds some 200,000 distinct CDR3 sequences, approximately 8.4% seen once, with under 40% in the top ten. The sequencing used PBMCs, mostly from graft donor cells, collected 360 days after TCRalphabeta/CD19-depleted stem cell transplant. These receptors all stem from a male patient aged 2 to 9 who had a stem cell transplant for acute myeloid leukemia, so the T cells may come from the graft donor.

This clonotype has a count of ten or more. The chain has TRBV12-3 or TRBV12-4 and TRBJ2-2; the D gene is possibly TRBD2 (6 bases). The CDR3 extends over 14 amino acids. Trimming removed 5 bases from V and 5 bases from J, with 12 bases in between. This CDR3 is CASSRRDITGELFF. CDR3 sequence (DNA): TGTGCCAGCAGTCGGCGGGATATTACCGGGGAGCTGTTTTTT.

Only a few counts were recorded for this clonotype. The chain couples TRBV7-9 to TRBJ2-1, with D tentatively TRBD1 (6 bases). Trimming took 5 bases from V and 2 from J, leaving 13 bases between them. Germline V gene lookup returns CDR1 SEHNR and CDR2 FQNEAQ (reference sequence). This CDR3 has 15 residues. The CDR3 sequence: CASSPGTPTYNEQFF. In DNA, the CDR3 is TGTGCCAGCAGCCCTGGGACACCTACCTACAATGAGCAGTTCTTC.

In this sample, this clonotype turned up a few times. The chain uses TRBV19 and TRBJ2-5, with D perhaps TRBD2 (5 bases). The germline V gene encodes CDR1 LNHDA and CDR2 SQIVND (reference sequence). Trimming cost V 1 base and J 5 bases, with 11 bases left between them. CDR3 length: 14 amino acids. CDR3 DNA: TGTGCCAGTAGTATAGGGGCGAGAGGGGAGACCCAGTACTTC. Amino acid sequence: CASSIGARGETQYF.

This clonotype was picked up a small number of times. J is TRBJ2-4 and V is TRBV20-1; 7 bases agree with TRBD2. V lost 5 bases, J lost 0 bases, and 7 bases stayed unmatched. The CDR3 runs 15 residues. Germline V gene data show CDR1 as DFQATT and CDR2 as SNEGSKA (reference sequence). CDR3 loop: CSAQWGGGAKNIQYF. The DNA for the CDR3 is TGCAGTGCTCAGTGGGGGGGAGGAGCCAAAAACATTCAGTACTTC.

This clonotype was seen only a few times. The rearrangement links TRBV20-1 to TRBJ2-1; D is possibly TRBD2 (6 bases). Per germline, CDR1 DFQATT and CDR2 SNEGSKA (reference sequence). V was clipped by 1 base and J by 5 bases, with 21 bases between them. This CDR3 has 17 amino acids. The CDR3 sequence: CSARGARDQPRDNEQFF. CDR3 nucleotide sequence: TGCAGTGCTAGAGGTGCGCGGGACCAGCCCCGAGACAATGAGCAGTTCTTC.

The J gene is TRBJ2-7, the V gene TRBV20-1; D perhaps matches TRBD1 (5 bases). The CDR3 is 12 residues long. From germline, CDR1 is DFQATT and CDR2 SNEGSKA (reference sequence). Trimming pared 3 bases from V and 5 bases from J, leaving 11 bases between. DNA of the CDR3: TGCAGTGCTAGGGCAGGGCTCGACGAGCAGTACTTC. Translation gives CSARAGLDEQYF.

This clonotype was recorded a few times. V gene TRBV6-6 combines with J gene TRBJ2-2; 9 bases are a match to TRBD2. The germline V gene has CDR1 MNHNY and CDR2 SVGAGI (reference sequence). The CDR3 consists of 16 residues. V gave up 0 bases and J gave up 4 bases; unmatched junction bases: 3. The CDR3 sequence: CASSYSSGSGTGELFF. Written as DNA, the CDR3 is TGTGCCAGCAGTTACTCTAGCGGGAGCGGCACCGGGGAGCTGTTTTTT.

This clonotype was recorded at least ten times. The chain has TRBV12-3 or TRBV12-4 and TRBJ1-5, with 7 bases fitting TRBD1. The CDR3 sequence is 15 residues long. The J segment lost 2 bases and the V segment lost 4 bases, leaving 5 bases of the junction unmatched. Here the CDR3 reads CASSSGGYRNQPQHF. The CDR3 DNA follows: TGTGCCAGCAGTTCAGGGGGGTATCGCAATCAGCCCCAGCATTTT.

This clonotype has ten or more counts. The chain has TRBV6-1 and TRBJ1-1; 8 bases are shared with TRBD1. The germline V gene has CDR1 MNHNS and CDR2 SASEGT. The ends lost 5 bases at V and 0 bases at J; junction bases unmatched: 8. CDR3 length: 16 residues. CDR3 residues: CASSLGQGSVNTEAFF. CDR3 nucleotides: TGTGCCAGCAGTCTCGGACAGGGATCCGTGAACACTGAAGCTTTCTTT.

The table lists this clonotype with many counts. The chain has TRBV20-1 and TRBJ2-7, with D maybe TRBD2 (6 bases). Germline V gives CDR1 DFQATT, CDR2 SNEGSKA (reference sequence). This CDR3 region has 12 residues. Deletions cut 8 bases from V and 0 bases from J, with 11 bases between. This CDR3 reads CSLRDSSYEQYF. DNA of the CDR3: TGCAGTCTTAGGGACTCCTCCTACGAGCAGTACTTC.

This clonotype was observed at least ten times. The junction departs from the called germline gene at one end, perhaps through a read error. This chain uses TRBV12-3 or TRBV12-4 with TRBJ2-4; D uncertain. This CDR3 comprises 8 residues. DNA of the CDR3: TGTGCCAGCACCCGCCTGGACTTC. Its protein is CASTRLDF.

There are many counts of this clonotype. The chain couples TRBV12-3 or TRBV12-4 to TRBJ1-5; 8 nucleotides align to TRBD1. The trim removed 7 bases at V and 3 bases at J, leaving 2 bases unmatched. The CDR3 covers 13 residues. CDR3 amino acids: CASTTGANQPQHF. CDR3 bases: TGTGCCAGCACGACAGGGGCCAATCAGCCCCAGCATTTT.

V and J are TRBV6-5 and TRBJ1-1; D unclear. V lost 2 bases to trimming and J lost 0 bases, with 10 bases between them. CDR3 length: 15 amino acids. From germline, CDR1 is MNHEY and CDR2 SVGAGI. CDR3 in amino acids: CASSYPETLNTEAFF. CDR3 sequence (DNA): TGTGCCAGCAGTTACCCGGAGACACTGAACACTGAAGCTTTCTTT.

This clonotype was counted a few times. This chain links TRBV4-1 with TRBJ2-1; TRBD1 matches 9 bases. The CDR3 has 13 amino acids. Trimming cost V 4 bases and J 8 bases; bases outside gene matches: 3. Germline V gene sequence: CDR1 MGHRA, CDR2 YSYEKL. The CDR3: CASSPGQGDEQFF. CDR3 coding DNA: TGCGCCAGCAGCCCGGGACAGGGCGATGAGCAGTTCTTC.

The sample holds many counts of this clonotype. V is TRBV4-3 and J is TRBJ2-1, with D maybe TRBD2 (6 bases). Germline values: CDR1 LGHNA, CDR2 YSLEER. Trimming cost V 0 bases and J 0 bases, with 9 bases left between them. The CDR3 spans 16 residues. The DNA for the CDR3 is TGCGCCAGCAGCCAAGATGTCGGGAGCTCCTACAATGAGCAGTTCTTC. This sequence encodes CASSQDVGSSYNEQFF.

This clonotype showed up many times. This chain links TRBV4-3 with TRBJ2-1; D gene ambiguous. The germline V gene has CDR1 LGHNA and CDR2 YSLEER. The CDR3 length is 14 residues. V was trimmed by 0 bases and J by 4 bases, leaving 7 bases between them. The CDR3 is CASSQDLGYNEQFF. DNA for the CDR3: TGCGCCAGCAGCCAAGATTTGGGGTACAATGAGCAGTTCTTC.